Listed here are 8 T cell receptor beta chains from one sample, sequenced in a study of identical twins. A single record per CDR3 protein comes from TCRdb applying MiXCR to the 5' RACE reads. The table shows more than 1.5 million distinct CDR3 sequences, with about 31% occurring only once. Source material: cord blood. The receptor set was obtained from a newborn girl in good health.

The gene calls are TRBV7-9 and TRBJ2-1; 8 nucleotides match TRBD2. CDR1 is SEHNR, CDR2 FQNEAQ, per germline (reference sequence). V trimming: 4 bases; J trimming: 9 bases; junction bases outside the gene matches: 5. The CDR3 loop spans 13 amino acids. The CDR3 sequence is CASSSVAGTEQFF. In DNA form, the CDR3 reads TGTGCCAGCAGCTCGGTAGCGGGGACTGAGCAGTTCTTC.

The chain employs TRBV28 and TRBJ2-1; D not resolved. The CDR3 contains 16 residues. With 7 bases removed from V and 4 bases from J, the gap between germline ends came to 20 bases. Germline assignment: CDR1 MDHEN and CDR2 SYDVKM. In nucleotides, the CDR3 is TGTGCCAGCACCCGACCGGCCGGAGACACTTACAATGAGCAGTTCTTC. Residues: CASTRPAGDTYNEQFF.

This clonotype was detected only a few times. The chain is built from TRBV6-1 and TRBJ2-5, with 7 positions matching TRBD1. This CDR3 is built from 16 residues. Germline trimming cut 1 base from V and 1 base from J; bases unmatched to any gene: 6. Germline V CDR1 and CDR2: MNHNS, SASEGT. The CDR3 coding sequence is TGTGCCAGCAGTGAAGTCTATACAGGGGTCCAAGAGACCCAGTACTTC. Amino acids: CASSEVYTGVQETQYF.

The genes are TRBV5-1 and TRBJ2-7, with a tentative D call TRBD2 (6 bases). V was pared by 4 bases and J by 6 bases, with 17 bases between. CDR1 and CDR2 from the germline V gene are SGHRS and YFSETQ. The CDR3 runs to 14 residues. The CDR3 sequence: CASSILNQGGEQYF. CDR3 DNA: TGCGCCAGCAGCATTCTTAATCAGGGAGGCGAGCAGTACTTC.

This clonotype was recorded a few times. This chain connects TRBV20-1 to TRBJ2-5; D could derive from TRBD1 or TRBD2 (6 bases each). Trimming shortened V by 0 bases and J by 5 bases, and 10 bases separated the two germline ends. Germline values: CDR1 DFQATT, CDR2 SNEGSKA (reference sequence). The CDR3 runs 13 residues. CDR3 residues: CSARDTGRETQYF. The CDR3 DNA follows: TGCAGTGCTAGAGATACAGGGAGGGAGACCCAGTACTTC.

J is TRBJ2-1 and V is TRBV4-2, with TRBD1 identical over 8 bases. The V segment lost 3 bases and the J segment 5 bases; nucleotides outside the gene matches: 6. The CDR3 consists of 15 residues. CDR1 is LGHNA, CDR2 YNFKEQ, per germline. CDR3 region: CASSHSGQEHNEQFF. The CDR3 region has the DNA TGTGCCAGCAGCCACTCGGGACAGGAGCACAATGAGCAGTTCTTC.

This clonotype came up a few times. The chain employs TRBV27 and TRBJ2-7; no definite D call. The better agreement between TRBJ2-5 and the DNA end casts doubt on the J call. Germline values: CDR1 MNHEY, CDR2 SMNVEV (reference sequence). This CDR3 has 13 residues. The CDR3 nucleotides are TGTGCCAGCAGTTTCAGACGGGCTTTGACCCAGTACTTC. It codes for CASSFRRALTQYF.

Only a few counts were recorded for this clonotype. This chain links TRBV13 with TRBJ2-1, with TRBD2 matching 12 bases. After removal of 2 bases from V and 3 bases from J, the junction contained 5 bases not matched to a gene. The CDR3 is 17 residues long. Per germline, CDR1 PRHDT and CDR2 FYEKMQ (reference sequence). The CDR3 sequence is CASSLWTSGAYYNEQFF. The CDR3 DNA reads TGTGCCAGCAGCTTATGGACTAGCGGGGCCTACTACAATGAGCAGTTCTTC.